The rows below give T cell receptor beta chains drawn from one sample of a study of CXCR3-negative and CXCR3-positive naive CD8 T cells. TCRdb re-called the 5' RACE reads and shows each CDR3 protein once, DNA omitted. The listing contains about 120,000 distinct CDR3 sequences. Sequenced input: naive CXCR3+ CD8+ T cells from blood. The receptors derive from a human donor in good health. Some clones in this sample may be carry-over from other donors' samples. The CDR3 runs from the conserved cysteine through the conserved F or W.

TRBJ2-3,TRBV7-6,CASSPLPQVSDVTDTQYF
TRBJ2-7,TRBV28,CASSPYRTSRGDSYEQYF
TRBJ2-7,TRBV14,CASPGQGCVPGGYEQYF
TRBJ2-7,TRBV5-1,CASSLDSGIYYEQYF
TRBJ1-1,TRBV29-1,CSVEAPLGTEAFF
TRBJ2-7,TRBV9,CASSPTPGQGYEQYF
TRBJ2-7,TRBV5-5,CAGSPGQGIYEQYF
TRBJ2-7,TRBV20-1,CSARGQGYEQYF
TRBJ2-5,TRBV12-3/TRBV12-4,CASSLGFSEGETQYF
TRBJ1-2,TRBV29-1,CSVDQTGDYGYTF
TRBJ2-7,TRBV12-3/TRBV12-4,CASSPFGQYSYEQYF